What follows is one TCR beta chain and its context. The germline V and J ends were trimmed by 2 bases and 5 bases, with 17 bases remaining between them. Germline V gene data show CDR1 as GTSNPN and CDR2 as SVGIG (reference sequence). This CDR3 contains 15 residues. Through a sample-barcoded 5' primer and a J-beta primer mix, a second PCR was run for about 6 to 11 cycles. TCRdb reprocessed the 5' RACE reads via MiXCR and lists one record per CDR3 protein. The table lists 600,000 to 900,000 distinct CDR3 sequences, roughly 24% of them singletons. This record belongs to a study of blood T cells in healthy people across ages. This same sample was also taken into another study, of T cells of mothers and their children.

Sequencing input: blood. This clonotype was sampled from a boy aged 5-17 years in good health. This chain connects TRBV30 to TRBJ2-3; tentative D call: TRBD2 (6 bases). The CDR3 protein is CAWSFSGGAGDTQYF. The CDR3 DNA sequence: TGTGCCTGGAGTTTTAGCGGAGGGGCAGGAGATACGCAGTATTTT. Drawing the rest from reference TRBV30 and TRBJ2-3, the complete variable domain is SQTIHQWPATLVQPVGSPLSLECTVEGTSNPNLYWYRQAAGRGLQLLFYSVGIGQISSEVPQNLSASRPQDRQFILSSKKLLLSDSGFYLCAWSFSGGAGDTQYFGPGTRLTVL.